This T cell receptor beta chain was found in a study of blood T cell repertoires in COVID-19. Whole-study context: Specimens from acute and convalescent COVID-19 originated in the United States, Italy and Spain. The analysed material was cDNA or gDNA that came from T cells, B-cell-depleted T cells, or PBMCs.

This CDR3 has 13 amino acids. Germline V gives CDR1 SGHAT, CDR2 FQNNGV. Trimming took 3 bases from V and 2 from J, leaving 7 bases between them. The authors' processing: Estimated nucleated cell counts came from reference gene primer amplification. The assay was immunoSEQ multiplex PCR, and TCRdb's table has in-frame clones only and misses some. V and J calls and clone size are copied from that table; D and trimming were computed from the DNA. Of roughly 330,000 clones in the sample, 89% were seen once. The sequenced material came from peripheral blood. The TCR was taken from a man younger than 35 who had recovered from COVID-19. The chain has TRBV11-2 and TRBJ1-1; D remains unclear. For the CDR3, the DNA is TGTGCCAGCAGCTTCTCCCTCAACACTGAAGCTTTCTTT. Amino acid sequence: CASSFSLNTEAFF.